The 12 T cell receptor beta chains below all came from one sample that was sequenced in a study of T cell changes during pregnancy in multiple sclerosis. Profiled with immunoSEQ multiplex PCR; TCRdb holds only in-frame clones, not every one. The sample carries 100,000 to 140,000 clones, around 90% recorded once. Sequencing used peripheral blood, obtained in the third trimester of pregnancy. These receptors originate from a female donor in good health, enrolled as a control in a pregnancy study.

The V call is TRBV5-4, the J call TRBJ1-1; D may be TRBD1 (6 bases). The CDR3 totals 14 residues. Deletions cut 1 base from V and 3 bases from J, with 10 bases between. Germline lookup yields CDR1 SGHNT and CDR2 YYREEE (reference sequence). CDR3 region: CASSLLQGYTEAFF. DNA for the CDR3: TGTGCCAGCAGCTTGCTGCAGGGGTACACTGAAGCTTTCTTT. The variable domain in full, with the rest retrieved from reference TRBV5-4 and TRBJ1-1, is ETGVTQSPTHLIKTRGQQVTLRCSSQSGHNTVSWYQQALGQGPQFIFQYYREEENGRGNFPPRFSGLQFPNYSSELNVNALELDDSALYLCASSLLQGYTEAFFGQGTRLTVV.

The chain is built from TRBV30 and TRBJ1-4; D gene unclear. The CDR3 sequence is 13 residues long. V lost 1 base, J lost 11 bases, and 14 bases lay in between. Germline V gene data show CDR1 as GTSNPN and CDR2 as SVGIG (reference sequence). The DNA of the CDR3 is TGTGCCTGGAGTGGTCCGGGGATGGGGAAACTGTTTTTT. Its protein is CAWSGPGMGKLFF.

The CDR3 sequence: CASSPGTVNTEAFF. The CDR3 coding sequence is TGCGCCAGCAGCCCAGGGACAGTGAACACTGAAGCTTTCTTT. The V gene is TRBV5-1, the J gene TRBJ1-1, with 7 bases aligning to TRBD1. The CDR3 is made up of 14 amino acids. CDR1 SGHRS and CDR2 YFSETQ come from the germline V gene. The trim removed 4 bases at V and 0 bases at J, leaving 3 bases unmatched.

The chain recombines TRBV7-8 with TRBJ2-1; D is uncertain. The CDR3 has 12 residues. Germline V gives CDR1 SGHVS, CDR2 FQNEAQ. Trimming took off 5 bases at V and 3 bases at J, with 5 bases between the two ends. CDR3 sequence (DNA): TGTGCCAGCAGCCCAAACTACAATGAGCAGTTCTTC. Encoded protein: CASSPNYNEQFF. The whole variable domain, filled in from reference TRBV7-8 and TRBJ2-1, reads GAGVSQSPRYKVAKRGQDVALRCDPISGHVSLFWYQQALGQGPEFLTYFQNEAQLDKSGLPSDRFFAERPEGSVSTLKIQRTQQEDSAVYLCASSPNYNEQFFGPGTRLTVL.

The chain links TRBV7-8 to TRBJ2-7, with no clear D. Germline CDR1 SGHVS, CDR2 FQNEAQ. Deletions cut 0 bases from V and 2 bases from J, with 17 bases between. The CDR3 totals 17 residues. The chain's CDR3 is CASSLAGLPSVTYEQYF. CDR3 coding DNA: TGTGCCAGCAGCTTAGCTGGGCTCCCGTCAGTCACCTACGAGCAGTACTTC.

The CDR3 DNA sequence: TGTGCCAGCTCTGAGATCACAGGGCTGGAGCAGTACTTC. Residues: CASSEITGLEQYF. The chain uses TRBV2 and TRBJ2-7; D possibly corresponds to TRBD1 (6 bases). V gave up 8 bases and J gave up 7 bases, with 18 bases separating them. This CDR3 spans 13 amino acids. Germline CDR1 is SNHLY and CDR2 is FYNNEI.

This chain uses TRBV2 with TRBJ2-1; D ambiguous. Trimming took 8 bases from V and 5 from J, leaving 13 bases between them. CDR1 is SNHLY and CDR2 is FYNNEI in the germline V gene. There are 13 residues in the CDR3. The CDR3 DNA reads as TGTGCCAGCTCCGTACTCACCGACAATGAGCAGTTCTTC. Protein sequence: CASSVLTDNEQFF.

This clone was seen a single time. The chain recombines TRBV30 with TRBJ1-3; 9 bases fit TRBD1. The CDR3 sequence is 15 residues long. Germline values: CDR1 GTSNPN, CDR2 SVGIG (reference sequence). V shed 3 bases and J 4 bases; nucleotides not matched to a gene: 7. The CDR3 loop reads CAWRSDRGSGNTIYF. CDR3 nucleotides: TGTGCCTGGAGGTCGGACAGGGGCTCCGGAAACACCATATATTTT. The full variable domain, its missing parts supplied by reference TRBV30 and TRBJ1-3, is SQTIHQWPATLVQPVGSPLSLECTVEGTSNPNLYWYRQAAGRGLQLLFYSVGIGQISSEVPQNLSASRPQDRQFILSSKKLLLSDSGFYLCAWRSDRGSGNTIYFGEGSWLTVV.

The V and J genes are TRBV6-5 and TRBJ1-2, with TRBD1 matching over 9 bases. The CDR3 has 14 amino acids. CDR1 is MNHEY and CDR2 is SVGAGI in the germline V gene. Germline trimming cut 6 bases from V and 12 bases from J; bases unmatched to any gene: 14. In nucleotides, the CDR3 is TGTGCCAGCAGCCGCCCTACAGGGGGCGGGGGCCACACCTTC. It encodes CASSRPTGGGGHTF.

The rearrangement links TRBV6-5 to TRBJ1-5; D might be TRBD1 (5 bases). Germline V lookup: CDR1 MNHEY, CDR2 SVGAGI. V was trimmed by 0 bases and J by 6 bases, leaving 12 bases between them. The CDR3 is 15 amino acids. The CDR3 DNA is TGTGCCAGCAGTTACTCTACAGGATATGGTCAGCCCCAGCATTTT. This sequence encodes CASSYSTGYGQPQHF.

The rearrangement links TRBV5-4 to TRBJ2-2, with D possibly TRBD2 on 6 matching bases. There are 14 residues in the CDR3. The germline V and J ends were trimmed by 5 bases and 3 bases, with 11 bases remaining between them. Germline CDR1 SGHNT, CDR2 YYREEE (reference sequence). Here the CDR3 reads CASSREPYTGELFF. CDR3 coding DNA: TGTGCCAGCAGTCGGGAGCCCTACACCGGGGAGCTGTTTTTT.

V usage is TRBV4-1 and J usage is TRBJ2-3; the D gene is possibly TRBD1 (7 bases). The V and J ends lost 5 bases and 3 bases respectively, with 18 bases between them. Looked up from germline, CDR1 is MGHRA and CDR2 is YSYEKL. CDR3 length equals 16 residues. The CDR3 DNA sequence: TGCGCCAGCAGCAAAGTCGCAGGGGGGTTGACAGATACGCAGTATTTT. This encodes CASSKVAGGLTDTQYF.